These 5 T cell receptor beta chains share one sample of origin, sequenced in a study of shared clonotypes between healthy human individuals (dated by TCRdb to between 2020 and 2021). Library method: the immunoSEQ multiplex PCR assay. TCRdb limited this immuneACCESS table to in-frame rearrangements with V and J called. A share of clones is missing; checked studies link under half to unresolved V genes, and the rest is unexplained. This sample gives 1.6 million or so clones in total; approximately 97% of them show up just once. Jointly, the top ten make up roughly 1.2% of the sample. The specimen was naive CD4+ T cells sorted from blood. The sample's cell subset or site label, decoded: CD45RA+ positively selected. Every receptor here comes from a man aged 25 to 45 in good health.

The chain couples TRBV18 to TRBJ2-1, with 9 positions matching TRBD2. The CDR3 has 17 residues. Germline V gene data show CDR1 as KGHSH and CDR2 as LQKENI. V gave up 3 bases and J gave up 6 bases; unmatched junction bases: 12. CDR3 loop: CASSPIWASGVGNEQFF. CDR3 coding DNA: TGTGCCAGCTCACCTATTTGGGCTAGCGGGGTAGGCAATGAGCAGTTCTTC.

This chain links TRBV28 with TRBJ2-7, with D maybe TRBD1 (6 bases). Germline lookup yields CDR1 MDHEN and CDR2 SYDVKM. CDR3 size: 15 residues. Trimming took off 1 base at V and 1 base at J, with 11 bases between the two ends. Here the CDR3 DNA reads TGTGCCAGCAGTTTATCCCCTGACAGGTCCTACGAGCAGTACTTC. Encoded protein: CASSLSPDRSYEQYF. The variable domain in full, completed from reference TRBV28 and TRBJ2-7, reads DVKVTQSSRYLVKRTGEKVFLECVQDMDHENMFWYRQDPGLGLRLIYFSYDVKMKEKGDIPEGYSVSREKKERFSLILESASTNQTSMYLCASSLSPDRSYEQYFGPGTRLTVT.

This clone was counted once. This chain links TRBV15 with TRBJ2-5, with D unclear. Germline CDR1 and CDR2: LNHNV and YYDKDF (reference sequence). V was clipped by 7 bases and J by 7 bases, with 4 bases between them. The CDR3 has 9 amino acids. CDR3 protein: CATKGTQYF. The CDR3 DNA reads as TGTGCCACCAAAGGGACCCAGTACTTC.

The CDR3 is CASSSGGEGFVWGQPQHF. The CDR3 DNA reads TGTGCCAGCAGCTCCGGCGGGGAGGGGTTCGTCTGGGGTCAGCCCCAGCATTTT. V is TRBV7-8 and J is TRBJ1-5; a possible D gene is TRBD1 (5 bases). The V end was cut by 4 bases, the J end by 6 bases, with 25 bases between. The germline V gene encodes CDR1 SGHVS and CDR2 FQNEAQ. The CDR3 is 18 amino acids.

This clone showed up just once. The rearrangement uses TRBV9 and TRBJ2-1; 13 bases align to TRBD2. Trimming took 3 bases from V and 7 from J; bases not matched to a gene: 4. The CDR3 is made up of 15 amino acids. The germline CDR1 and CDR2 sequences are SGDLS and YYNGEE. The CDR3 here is CASSDTSGRANEQFF. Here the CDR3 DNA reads TGTGCCAGCAGCGATACTAGCGGGAGGGCGAATGAGCAGTTCTTC.